These 4 T cell receptor beta chains came from one sample sequenced in a study of CD8+ T cells in alopecia areata. Extracted RNA was reverse transcribed, and the resulting cDNA served as sequencing template. Assay: immunoSEQ multiplex PCR; the TCRdb copy retains only in-frame clones and omits some. The sample lists some 150,000 clones, about 56% occurring once. Noted treatment: oral pan-JAK inhibitor, 5-10 mg twice daily. Specimen: CD8+ T cells sorted from blood, collected at week 4, from a patient treated with tofacitinib. All receptors come from a human donor with alopecia areata.

The chain uses TRBV2 and TRBJ2-7; a weak D match, TRBD2 (6 bases). CDR3 length equals 14 residues. Germline V gene lookup returns CDR1 SNHLY and CDR2 FYNNEI. V shed 10 bases and J shed 2 bases, with 18 bases lying between them. The CDR3 loop reads CAIPREQKPYEQYF. CDR3 sequence (DNA): TGTGCCATCCCGCGGGAACAGAAGCCCTACGAGCAGTACTTC.

The DNA for the CDR3 is TGTGCCAGCAGTGGGGACCTGAGCTCCTACGAGCAGTACTTC. Protein sequence: CASSGDLSSYEQYF. This rearrangement joins TRBV7-2 to TRBJ2-7; TRBD1 or TRBD2 may be the D gene (5 bases each). The germline V and J ends were trimmed by 6 bases and 0 bases, with 12 bases remaining between them. Germline lookup yields CDR1 SGHTA and CDR2 FQGNSA. This CDR3 has 14 residues.

The chain uses TRBV9 and TRBJ2-3, with 10 nucleotides matching TRBD2. CDR1 is SGDLS, CDR2 YYNGEE, per germline. J gave up 1 base and V 1 base, and 3 bases lay outside the gene matches. The CDR3 runs 16 residues. CDR3 region: CASSVPLAGGTDTQYF. The CDR3 region has the DNA TGTGCCAGCAGCGTACCGCTAGCGGGGGGCACAGATACGCAGTATTTT.

The chain carries TRBV30 and TRBJ2-3; 8 bases fit TRBD1. The V segment lost 2 bases and the J segment 4 bases; nucleotides outside the gene matches: 8. The CDR3 consists of 15 residues. Germline CDR1 is GTSNPN and CDR2 is SVGIG (reference sequence). The chain's CDR3 is CAWSRRQGFSDTQYF. CDR3 DNA: TGTGCCTGGAGTAGGCGACAGGGGTTTTCAGATACGCAGTATTTT.